This passage covers 23 T cell receptor beta chains from one sample sequenced in a study of T cell responses to AZD1222 COVID-19 vaccine. The protocol was immunoSEQ multiplex PCR, while the TCRdb copy is restricted to in-frame clones and leaves out a portion. In the table there are fewer than 110,000 clones, less than 95% of which are singletons. The sequencing used peripheral blood, collected on day 0 of AZD1222 vaccination. These receptors were taken from an adult in good health.

The rearrangement uses TRBV2 and TRBJ2-2; D tentatively fits TRBD1 or TRBD2 (5 bases each). Germline assignment: CDR1 SNHLY and CDR2 FYNNEI. V was shortened by 5 bases and J by 0 bases, with 10 bases between the two germline ends. This CDR3 spans 15 amino acids. The CDR3 sequence: CASSSMGANTGELFF. The CDR3 nucleotides read TGTGCCAGCAGTTCCATGGGGGCGAACACCGGGGAGCTGTTTTTT. The full variable domain, its missing parts supplied by reference TRBV2 and TRBJ2-2, is EPEVTQTPSHQVTQMGQEVILRCVPISNHLYFYWYRQILGQKVEFLVSFYNNEISEKSEIFDDQFSVERPDGSNFTLKIRSTKLEDSAMYFCASSSMGANTGELFFGEGSRLTVL.

V and J are TRBV11-2 and TRBJ2-7; perhaps TRBD1 as D (6 bases). Germline CDR1 and CDR2: SGHAT and FQNNGV. The CDR3 length is 13 residues. The V and J ends lost 5 bases and 6 bases respectively, with 14 bases between them. The CDR3 loop is CASSPPGHIEQYF. The CDR3 DNA is TGTGCCAGCAGCCCCCCGGGACATATCGAGCAGTACTTC.

The V and J genes are TRBV9 and TRBJ1-5; D not certain. Germline CDR1 is SGDLS and CDR2 is YYNGEE. V was clipped by 0 bases and J by 5 bases, with 6 bases between them. The CDR3 runs to 13 residues. CDR3 sequence: CASSVGEYQPQHF. The CDR3 region has the DNA TGTGCCAGCAGCGTAGGGGAGTATCAGCCCCAGCATTTT.

This chain uses TRBV3-1 (or the pseudogene TRBV3-2) with TRBJ2-3, with D tentatively TRBD2 (7 bases). Germline V gene data show CDR1 as LGHDT and CDR2 as YNNKEL (reference sequence). The CDR3 loop spans 15 amino acids. Deletions cut 1 base from V and 6 bases from J, with 14 bases between. CDR3 in amino acids: CASSQGSSGGDTQYF. The CDR3 nucleotides read TGTGCCAGCAGCCAAGGGTCCTCGGGGGGCGATACGCAGTATTTT.

The chain joins TRBV5-6 to TRBJ2-7, with 8 bases fitting TRBD1. Germline CDR1 reads SGHDT; CDR2 reads YYEEEE. The CDR3 has 12 residues. V dropped 5 bases and J dropped 2; count of bases not matched to a gene: 0. The CDR3 DNA is TGTGCCAGCAGGACAGGGGCCTACGAGCAGTACTTC. Amino acid sequence: CASRTGAYEQYF.

This chain joins TRBV12-3 or TRBV12-4 and TRBJ2-7; the D is unclear. V gave up 3 bases and J gave up 4 bases, with 7 bases separating them. The CDR3 has 12 residues. CDR3 coding DNA: TGTGCCAGCAGTTTTTCTGTGTACGAGCAGTACTTC. Amino acids: CASSFSVYEQYF.

The chain links TRBV10-3 to TRBJ2-5, with a tentative D call TRBD2 (5 bases). This CDR3 is built from 14 residues. Trimming took 9 bases from V and 5 from J, leaving 19 bases between them. Germline V gene lookup returns CDR1 ENHRY and CDR2 SYGVKD. CDR3 sequence: CAMGSGGLRETQYF. Written as DNA, the CDR3 is TGTGCCATGGGGTCGGGTGGACTGCGGGAGACCCAGTACTTC.

This rearrangement joins TRBV28 to TRBJ1-4; D not resolved. The germline V gene encodes CDR1 MDHEN and CDR2 SYDVKM. CDR3 length: 13 residues. V was pared by 3 bases and J by 4 bases, with 6 bases between. The chain's CDR3 is CASSFGVNEKLFF. In nucleotides, the CDR3 is TGTGCCAGCAGTTTCGGAGTTAATGAAAAACTGTTTTTT.

This clone was detected a few times. This chain connects TRBV5-1 to TRBJ1-4, with D perhaps TRBD1 (6 bases). CDR3 length equals 16 residues. Between the trimmed V and J ends, which lost 4 bases and 3 bases, there was a span of 16 bases. Germline V gene sequence: CDR1 SGHRS, CDR2 YFSETQ. The CDR3 DNA follows: TGCGCCAGCAGCGCTGGGCGGTGGGGGCCTAATGAAAAACTGTTTTTT. Its translation: CASSAGRWGPNEKLFF. The entire variable domain, with the rest obtained from reference TRBV5-1 and TRBJ1-4, is as follows: KAGVTQTPRYLIKTRGQQVTLSCSPISGHRSVSWYQQTPGQGLQFLFEYFSETQRNKGNFPGRFSGRQFSNSRSEMNVSTLELGDSALYLCASSAGRWGPNEKLFFGSGTQLSVL.

The chain employs TRBV28 and TRBJ1-1, with TRBD1 identical over 7 bases. CDR1 and CDR2 (germline): MDHEN, SYDVKM. The CDR3 is 11 residues long. After removal of 6 bases from V and 10 bases from J, the junction contained 5 bases not matched to a gene. CDR3 loop: CASSSQGGAFF. CDR3 nucleotides: TGTGCCAGCAGCTCCCAGGGGGGAGCTTTCTTT.

The chain combines TRBV9 with TRBJ1-2, with D unclear. This CDR3 contains 12 residues. The V end was cut by 0 bases, the J end by 7 bases, with 7 bases between. CDR1 and CDR2 (germline): SGDLS, YYNGEE. The CDR3 is CASSVDLVGYTF. The CDR3 DNA reads TGTGCCAGCAGCGTAGACCTAGTTGGCTACACCTTC.

Only one count was recorded for this clone. The V call is TRBV28, the J call TRBJ1-2; D possibly corresponds to TRBD1 (6 bases). Germline CDR1 is MDHEN and CDR2 is SYDVKM. The V end was cut by 1 base, the J end by 4 bases, with 10 bases between. The CDR3 length is 14 residues. CDR3 DNA: TGTGCCAGCAGTTTATACAGGGTGGGCTATGGCTACACCTTC. Amino acids: CASSLYRVGYGYTF.

This chain uses TRBV7-9 with TRBJ1-5, with no clear D. The germline V and J ends were trimmed by 6 bases and 0 bases, with 12 bases remaining between them. The CDR3 is 15 residues long. The germline V gene has CDR1 SEHNR and CDR2 FQNEAQ (reference sequence). CDR3 residues: CASSYGVGSNQPQHF. In DNA form, the CDR3 reads TGTGCCAGCAGTTACGGCGTGGGTAGCAATCAGCCCCAGCATTTT.

J is TRBJ2-1 and V is TRBV10-3; TRBD1 agrees at 8 bases. This CDR3 comprises 14 residues. Germline assignment: CDR1 ENHRY and CDR2 SYGVKD. J lost 9 bases, V lost 10 bases, and 14 bases had no gene match. CDR3 bases: TGTGCCACCTTCCCGGGACAGGCTCCCGGTGAGCAGTTCTTC. This sequence encodes CATFPGQAPGEQFF.

CDR3 sequence: CASSQSVGDGNTEAFF. For the CDR3, the DNA is TGTGCCAGCAGCCAATCTGTGGGGGATGGGAACACTGAAGCTTTCTTT. The chain has TRBV4-2 and TRBJ1-1, with a tentative D call TRBD1 (5 bases). Trimming left V 2 bases short and J 1 base short, with 14 bases between. Germline CDR1 is LGHNA and CDR2 is YNFKEQ. The CDR3 has 16 amino acids.

This sequence joins TRBV7-8 and TRBJ2-1, with D possibly TRBD2 on 5 matching bases. V shed 5 bases and J shed 4 bases, with 18 bases lying between them. The CDR3 is made up of 16 amino acids. Per the germline V gene, CDR1 is SGHVS and CDR2 is FQNEAQ. The CDR3 nucleotides read TGTGCCAGCAGCCCTCTACAAGGGCCGGGGTACAATGAGCAGTTCTTC. Its translation: CASSPLQGPGYNEQFF.

The chain is built from TRBV14 and TRBJ2-6, with D tentatively TRBD1 (5 bases). The V and J ends lost 2 bases and 0 bases respectively, with 11 bases between them. The CDR3 sequence is 17 residues long. CDR1 and CDR2 from the germline V gene are SGHDN and FVKESK. The CDR3 sequence is CASSQLGDSSGANVLTF. As DNA, the CDR3 is TGTGCCAGCAGCCAATTAGGGGATAGCTCTGGGGCCAACGTCCTGACTTTC. The entire variable domain, with the rest obtained from reference TRBV14 and TRBJ2-6, is as follows: EAGVTQFPSHSVIEKGQTVTLRCDPISGHDNLYWYRRVMGKEIKFLLHFVKESKQDESGMPNNRFLAERTGGTYSTLKVQPAELEDSGVYFCASSQLGDSSGANVLTFGAGSRLTVL.

The chain is built from TRBV7-9 and TRBJ2-6; D unresolved. Trimming removed 5 bases from V and 0 bases from J, with 8 bases in between. This CDR3 has 15 residues. Germline V gene data show CDR1 as SEHNR and CDR2 as FQNEAQ (reference sequence). The CDR3, as DNA: TGTGCCAGCAGCGCATACACCTCTGGGGCCAACGTCCTGACTTTC. Protein product: CASSAYTSGANVLTF.

The chain joins TRBV21-1 to TRBJ2-7; no DNA check was done on the table's D call, TRBD2. TRBV21-1 is a recognized pseudogene. The CDR3 covers 17 residues. CDR3 sequence reads: CASSKTSRGGASYEQYF. In nucleotides, the CDR3 is TGTGCCAGCAGCAAAACATCTAGAGGGGGGGCCTCCTACGAGCAGTACTTC.

The V and J genes are TRBV28 and TRBJ1-1, with TRBD1 matching 12 bases. V gave up 11 bases and J gave up 10 bases; unmatched junction bases: 14. Germline V lookup: CDR1 MDHEN, CDR2 SYDVKM. CDR3 length: 14 residues. CDR3 amino acids: CACKADGTGGVAFF. The CDR3 DNA follows: TGTGCCTGCAAAGCCGACGGGACAGGGGGCGTAGCTTTCTTT.

The V and J genes are TRBV9 and TRBJ1-1, with 8 positions matching TRBD1. Trimming at V came to 4 bases and at J to 11 bases, leaving 13 bases not matched to a gene. Germline CDR1 and CDR2: SGDLS and YYNGEE. This CDR3 is built from 14 residues. This CDR3 is CASSPGDRQTGAFF. CDR3 in DNA: TGTGCCAGCAGCCCAGGGGACAGGCAAACTGGGGCTTTCTTT.

The chain employs TRBV7-2 and TRBJ1-5, with 10 bases fitting TRBD1. Trimming cost V 8 bases and J 4 bases; bases outside gene matches: 2. The germline V gene has CDR1 SGHTA and CDR2 FQGNSA. The CDR3 length is 13 residues. The chain's CDR3 is CASAGQGNQPQHF. CDR3 DNA: TGTGCCAGCGCGGGACAGGGGAATCAGCCCCAGCATTTT.

This chain uses TRBV9 with TRBJ1-1; D ambiguous. Trimming shortened V by 5 bases and J by 9 bases, and 17 bases separated the two germline ends. The CDR3 totals 13 residues. In germline, CDR1 is SGDLS, CDR2 YYNGEE. CDR3 DNA sequence: TGTGCCAGCAGTCCTCAGTTCGGTGGGAAAGCTTTCTTT. This gives the protein CASSPQFGGKAFF.